This T cell receptor (beta chain) originates from a study of graft-versus-host responses after intestinal transplantation. Study background: Each recipient received a multivisceral, liver-intestinal, or isolated intestinal graft. Following induction with anti-thymocyte globulin, all recipients were given tacrolimus and steroids for about three years. Study outcomes and limitations: GvH clones detected in recipient marrow included some appearing first in ileum or blood. Some patients had graft-donor T cell macrochimerism. In their allografts, the ratios of graft-versus-host to host-versus-graft T cell clones were high.

About this clone: As yet, its antigen is unknown.

The table came from immunoSEQ multiplex PCR; TCRdb's copy has only in-frame clones and leaves some out. Found here are roughly 89,000 clones, 91% of them singletons; the top ten hold less than 0.1%. V lost 3 bases and J 7 bases, leaving 16 bases between the germline ends. This CDR3 is built from 16 residues. Germline lookup yields CDR1 MGHDK and CDR2 SYGVNS. The clonotype originates from a human donor who received an intestinal transplant. Sample: unstimulated CD4+ T cells sorted from spleen or lymph node cells, taken before intestinal transplant. The rearrangement uses TRBV25-1 and TRBJ1-6; possibly TRBD1 for D (6 bases). The DNA for the CDR3 is TGTGCCAGCAGTGACCCGAATACAGGGTGGAATTCACCCCTCCACTTT. This sequence encodes CASSDPNTGWNSPLHF. Full variable domain (missing parts from reference TRBV25-1 and TRBJ1-6): EADIYQTPRYLVIGTGKKITLECSQTMGHDKMYWYQQDPGMELHLIHYSYGVNSTEKGDLSSESTVSRIRTEHFPLTLESARPSHTSQYLCASSDPNTGWNSPLHFGNGTRLTVT.